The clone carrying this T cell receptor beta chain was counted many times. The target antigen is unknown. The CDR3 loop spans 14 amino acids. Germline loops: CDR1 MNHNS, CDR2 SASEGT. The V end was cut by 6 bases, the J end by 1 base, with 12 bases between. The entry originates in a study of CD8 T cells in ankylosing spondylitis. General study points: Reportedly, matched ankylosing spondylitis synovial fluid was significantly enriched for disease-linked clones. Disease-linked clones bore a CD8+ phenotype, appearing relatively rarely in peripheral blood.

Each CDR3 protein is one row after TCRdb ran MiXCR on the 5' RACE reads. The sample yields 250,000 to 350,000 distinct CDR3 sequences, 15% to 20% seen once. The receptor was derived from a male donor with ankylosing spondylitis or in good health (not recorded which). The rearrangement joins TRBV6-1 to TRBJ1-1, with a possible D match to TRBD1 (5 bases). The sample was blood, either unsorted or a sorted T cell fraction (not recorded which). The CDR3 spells CASRRGVENTEAFF. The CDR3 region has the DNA TGTGCCAGCAGGCGGGGGGTGGAGAACACTGAAGCTTTCTTT.